Presented here are 17 T cell receptor beta chains from one specimen sequenced in a study of blood T cell repertoires in COVID-19. Measured with immunoSEQ multiplex PCR; TCRdb has only the in-frame clones, and not every one. The sample has roughly 140,000 clones; around 87% are singletons. The sample taken for sequencing was PBMCs or T cells enriched from blood (not recorded which). Every receptor here comes from a woman in her twenties or thirties with acute COVID-19.

The chain uses TRBV30 and TRBJ2-5, with D possibly being TRBD2 (5 bases). In germline, CDR1 is GTSNPN, CDR2 SVGIG (reference sequence). The V end lost 4 bases, the J end lost 4 bases, and 16 bases lay between the germline ends. CDR3 length equals 14 residues. The CDR3 region has the DNA TGTGCCTGGACCCGTCCCCGGGATTCAGAGACCCAGTACTTC. It encodes CAWTRPRDSETQYF.

The V and J genes are TRBV7-3 and TRBJ2-7; 14 nucleotides line up with TRBD2. This CDR3 spans 15 amino acids. Germline V gene data show CDR1 as SGHTA and CDR2 as FQGTGA. With 5 bases clipped from V and 7 bases from J, the junction kept 7 bases outside the gene matches. The CDR3 loop is CASSLGLAGGEEQYF. The CDR3 nucleotides are TGTGCCAGCAGCCTTGGACTAGCGGGAGGTGAAGAGCAGTACTTC.

The gene calls are TRBV4-1 and TRBJ2-7; a weak D match, TRBD1 (5 bases). Germline CDR1 reads MGHRA; CDR2 reads YSYEKL. V was cut by 0 bases and J by 3 bases, with 12 bases left in between. CDR3 length equals 15 residues. The CDR3: CASSQDGQQVYEQYF. CDR3 DNA sequence: TGCGCCAGCAGCCAAGACGGACAACAAGTCTACGAGCAGTACTTC.

This sequence joins TRBV27 and TRBJ1-6; D ambiguous. Looked up from germline, CDR1 is MNHEY and CDR2 is SMNVEV (reference sequence). The V end lost 6 bases, the J end lost 10 bases, and 19 bases lay between the germline ends. CDR3 size: 15 residues. CDR3 DNA sequence: TGTGCCAGCAGCACACCCACGGGTCCGAGGTCACCCCTCCACTTT. This encodes CASSTPTGPRSPLHF.

This chain uses TRBV19 with TRBJ2-2, with D maybe TRBD1 (6 bases). The CDR3 is 15 residues long. The V end was cut by 9 bases, the J end by 4 bases, with 18 bases between. CDR1 and CDR2 (germline): LNHDA, SQIVND (reference sequence). The CDR3 region is CASKDRGWGTGELFF. DNA of the CDR3: TGTGCCAGCAAAGATAGGGGGTGGGGCACCGGGGAGCTGTTTTTT.

This chain connects TRBV7-6 to TRBJ2-1; perhaps TRBD2 as D (6 bases). The germline CDR1 and CDR2 sequences are SGHVS and FNYEAQ. The CDR3 length is 15 residues. V dropped 1 base and J dropped 3 bases, with 10 bases sitting between them. The CDR3 sequence: CASSLDTGSYNEQFF. The CDR3 DNA reads TGTGCCAGCAGCTTAGATACCGGGAGCTACAATGAGCAGTTCTTC.

With respect to this clone: Other DNA sequences within the sample encode an identical CDR3. The rearrangement uses TRBV5-1 and TRBJ2-7; 9 nucleotides match TRBD1. Germline assignment: CDR1 SGHRS and CDR2 YFSETQ. CDR3 length: 14 residues. V gave up 2 bases and J gave up 4 bases; unmatched junction bases: 4. The CDR3 nucleotides read TGCGCCAGCAGCTTCAGGGACAGGGCTTACGAGCAGTACTTC. Residues: CASSFRDRAYEQYF.

V is TRBV14 and J is TRBJ2-4, with no clear D. Between the trimmed V and J ends, which lost 5 bases and 0 bases, there was a span of 8 bases. This CDR3 contains 14 residues. Per the germline V gene, CDR1 is SGHDN and CDR2 is FVKESK. The CDR3 bases are TGTGCCAGCAGCGAGGCACTAGCCAAAAACATTCAGTACTTC. Translation gives CASSEALAKNIQYF.

The V gene is TRBV5-1, the J gene TRBJ1-2, with TRBD1 matching 9 bases. This CDR3 comprises 14 residues. CDR1 and CDR2 from the germline V gene are SGHRS and YFSETQ. The ends lost 4 bases at V and 1 base at J; junction bases unmatched: 2. The CDR3, as DNA: TGCGCCAGCAGCCCGGGACAGGGTAACTATGGCTACACCTTC. Amino acid sequence: CASSPGQGNYGYTF. The whole variable domain, filled in from reference TRBV5-1 and TRBJ1-2, reads KAGVTQTPRYLIKTRGQQVTLSCSPISGHRSVSWYQQTPGQGLQFLFEYFSETQRNKGNFPGRFSGRQFSNSRSEMNVSTLELGDSALYLCASSPGQGNYGYTFGSGTRLTVV.

V is TRBV20-1 and J is TRBJ1-6, with 9 positions matching TRBD1. CDR1 is DFQATT and CDR2 is SNEGSKA in the germline V gene (reference sequence). The V segment lost 3 bases and the J segment 5 bases; nucleotides outside the gene matches: 5. CDR3 length: 15 residues. This CDR3 reads CSASPRTGDNSPLHF. The DNA of the CDR3 is TGCAGTGCTAGTCCTAGGACAGGGGATAATTCACCCCTCCACTTT.

This chain uses TRBV19 with TRBJ2-7; 7 bases are shared with TRBD2. The CDR3 has 16 residues. The junction had 12 bases not matched to a gene; V was cut back by 6 bases and J by 1 base. Germline lookup yields CDR1 LNHDA and CDR2 SQIVND (reference sequence). The CDR3 DNA reads TGTGCCAGTAGCCATATCCCTAGCGGAGGTTCCTACGAGCAGTACTTC. Translating gives CASSHIPSGGSYEQYF.

In this sample, this clone turned up once. The chain is built from TRBV5-5 and TRBJ2-5; 8 bases fit TRBD1. Germline V lookup: CDR1 SGHKS, CDR2 YYEKEE (reference sequence). The CDR3 runs to 16 residues. With V trimmed by 3 bases and J by 4 bases, 11 bases remained unmatched. The CDR3 is CASSSLRGQGLETQYF. The DNA for the CDR3 is TGTGCCAGCAGCTCGTTGCGCGGACAGGGATTAGAGACCCAGTACTTC.

This clone was seen a single time. CDR3 nucleotide sequence: TGCGCCAGCAGCTTAGGGGCCCTAGCGGGAGGCACAGATACGCAGTATTTT. The encoded protein is CASSLGALAGGTDTQYF. The chain combines TRBV5-1 with TRBJ2-3; TRBD2 aligns across 10 bases. CDR1 is SGHRS, CDR2 YFSETQ, per germline. The CDR3 runs 17 residues. Unmatched junction bases numbered 7, after V lost 2 bases and J lost 1 base.

The genes are TRBV7-3 and TRBJ2-1, with 7 bases matching TRBD2. The CDR3 runs to 17 residues. Germline V gene sequence: CDR1 SGHTA, CDR2 FQGTGA. V shed 0 bases, J shed 0 bases, and the junction held 5 bases outside the gene matches. CDR3 sequence (DNA): TGTGCCAGCAGCTTAACAGGCGCGGGGGTCTCCTACAATGAGCAGTTCTTC. It encodes CASSLTGAGVSYNEQFF.

The CDR3 DNA sequence: TGTGCCAGCACCCTGGACAGGGCGGGCACAGATACGCAGTATTTT. This sequence encodes CASTLDRAGTDTQYF. This chain links TRBV28 with TRBJ2-3; 8 nucleotides align to TRBD1. The V gene's germline CDR1 is MDHEN and CDR2 SYDVKM. With 7 bases clipped from V and 1 base from J, the junction kept 7 bases outside the gene matches. The CDR3 has 15 amino acids.

The chain joins TRBV28 to TRBJ1-1, with D unclear. The V gene's germline CDR1 is MDHEN and CDR2 SYDVKM. CDR3 length: 12 amino acids. Trimming took off 8 bases at V and 3 bases at J, with 10 bases between the two ends. The CDR3 spells CASGGSDTEAFF. The CDR3 DNA reads TGTGCCAGCGGAGGATCGGACACTGAAGCTTTCTTT.

J is TRBJ1-1 and V is TRBV19; 7 bases are shared with TRBD1. The germline CDR1 and CDR2 sequences are LNHDA and SQIVND (reference sequence). This CDR3 spans 16 amino acids. The V and J ends lost 0 bases and 7 bases, in that order; junction bases with no gene match: 11. The CDR3 spells CASSIEVGTVDNEAFF. The CDR3 nucleotides read TGTGCCAGTAGTATAGAGGTGGGGACAGTGGACAATGAAGCTTTCTTT.